One and the same sample provided the 18 T cell receptor beta chains below, sequenced in a study of a mutant IDH1 vaccine in newly diagnosed glioma. Profiling relied on immunoSEQ multiplex PCR, and the TCRdb table lists in-frame clones only, not all of them. The data show about 40,000 clones, with 84% seen just once and around 2.4% held by the top ten. The sample's time point: week 11, during vaccination. Each vaccine dose was 300 ug of mutant IDH1 20-mer peptide, with topical imiquimod. These receptors lack a known antigen. Specimen: PBMCs, collected from a glioma patient whose treatment included an IDH1 peptide vaccine. The receptors were sampled from a man in his forties or fifties with glioma.

The genes are TRBV9 and TRBJ2-1; 8 bases align to TRBD2. CDR1 is SGDLS, CDR2 YYNGEE, per germline. The CDR3 extends over 13 amino acids. V lost 4 bases, J lost 9 bases, and 6 bases stayed unmatched. CDR3 nucleotides: TGTGCCAGCAGCCAAGGACTAGCTGGTGAGCAGTTCTTC. The encoded protein is CASSQGLAGEQFF.

The chain carries TRBV2 and TRBJ2-3; the match to TRBD2 covers 8 bases. The CDR3 is 14 residues long. The V segment lost 6 bases and the J segment 3 bases; nucleotides outside the gene matches: 5. CDR1 is SNHLY and CDR2 is FYNNEI in the germline V gene. CDR3 in amino acids: CASSRPGGTDTQYF. For the CDR3, the DNA is TGTGCCAGCAGCCGACCGGGAGGGACAGATACGCAGTATTTT.

This clone has only a few counts. This sequence joins TRBV20-1 and TRBJ1-1; D gene uncertain. The V gene's germline CDR1 is DFQATT and CDR2 SNEGSKA (reference sequence). The CDR3 loop spans 11 amino acids. V was clipped by 6 bases and J by 7 bases, with 12 bases between them. The DNA of the CDR3 is TGCAGTGCGTCGGGTTCCAATGAAGCTTTCTTT. Protein product: CSASGSNEAFF.

CDR3 region: CASSLGPGQHGYTF. DNA for the CDR3: TGTGCCAGCAGCTTAGGCCCGGGACAGCATGGCTACACCTTC. This chain connects TRBV13 to TRBJ1-2; 7 bases line up with TRBD1. V lost 0 bases, J lost 6 bases, and 4 bases stayed unmatched. CDR3 length: 14 residues. The V gene's germline CDR1 is PRHDT and CDR2 FYEKMQ (reference sequence).

The chain's CDR3 is CASSWRRGSGNTIYF. The CDR3 bases are TGTGCCAGCAGTTGGCGCAGGGGGTCTGGAAACACCATATATTTT. The chain links TRBV6-5 to TRBJ1-3; 7 bases are shared with TRBD1. The V segment lost 4 bases and the J segment 1 base; nucleotides outside the gene matches: 4. Germline V gene lookup returns CDR1 MNHEY and CDR2 SVGAGI. CDR3 length equals 15 residues.

V and J are TRBV5-1 and TRBJ2-7, with unresolved D. The germline CDR1 and CDR2 sequences are SGHRS and YFSETQ. There are 12 residues in the CDR3. V was shortened by 0 bases and J by 3 bases, with 4 bases between the two germline ends. The CDR3 is CASSLGDYEQYF. CDR3 nucleotide sequence: TGCGCCAGCAGCTTGGGGGACTACGAGCAGTACTTC.

This clone appeared a single time. The chain joins TRBV27 to TRBJ1-1; D is ambiguous. The CDR3 loop spans 14 amino acids. Germline assignment: CDR1 MNHEY and CDR2 SMNVEV (reference sequence). Trimming left V 3 bases short and J 5 bases short, with 13 bases between. The CDR3 protein is CASSFSGPGTEAFF. In nucleotides, the CDR3 is TGTGCCAGCAGTTTCTCTGGACCCGGGACTGAAGCTTTCTTT.

This clone was recorded only once. The chain joins TRBV5-1 to TRBJ1-2, with 7 positions matching TRBD1. This CDR3 has 14 residues. The germline V gene has CDR1 SGHRS and CDR2 YFSETQ. V was pared by 2 bases and J by 7 bases, with 8 bases of the junction left unmatched. The CDR3 reads CASSFLGTESGYTF. CDR3 nucleotide sequence: TGCGCCAGCAGCTTTTTAGGGACAGAAAGTGGCTACACCTTC.

This clone was detected only once. The chain has TRBV4-3 and TRBJ2-1; no reliable D call. This CDR3 has 14 residues. Trimming cost V 0 bases and J 6 bases, with 9 bases left between them. Germline V gives CDR1 LGHNA, CDR2 YSLEER. CDR3 nucleotide sequence: TGCGCCAGCAGCCAAGACGGACGGGCCAATGAGCAGTTCTTC. Translated, it gives CASSQDGRANEQFF.

The rearrangement links TRBV18 to TRBJ1-4; D ambiguous. CDR1 KGHSH and CDR2 LQKENI come from the germline V gene. This CDR3 region has 14 residues. V gave up 1 base and J gave up 5 bases, with 8 bases separating them. CDR3 in DNA: TGTGCCAGCTCACCACGGTCAGTAAATGAAAAACTGTTTTTT. It codes for CASSPRSVNEKLFF.

The chain combines TRBV27 with TRBJ1-5; 7 bases fit TRBD1. The germline V gene encodes CDR1 MNHEY and CDR2 SMNVEV (reference sequence). The J segment lost 8 bases and the V segment lost 6 bases, leaving 4 bases of the junction unmatched. The CDR3 sequence is 12 residues long. The CDR3 reads CASSRGYEPQHF. For the CDR3, the DNA is TGTGCCAGCAGCAGGGGGTATGAGCCCCAGCATTTT.

This chain uses TRBV9 with TRBJ2-2; TRBD2 agrees at 8 bases. Germline CDR1 is SGDLS and CDR2 is YYNGEE. With 0 bases clipped from V and 5 bases from J, the junction kept 21 bases outside the gene matches. The CDR3 runs to 21 residues. CDR3 protein: CASSVGLAGRVTGGRTGELFF. The CDR3 DNA sequence: TGTGCCAGCAGCGTAGGATTGGCGGGTCGGGTGACGGGAGGGCGGACCGGGGAGCTGTTTTTT.

The chain joins TRBV6-1 to TRBJ2-1; unclear D gene. V was clipped by 6 bases and J by 3 bases, with 12 bases between them. Germline loops: CDR1 MNHNS, CDR2 SASEGT. The CDR3 covers 14 residues. CDR3 amino acids: CASRASPGYNEQFF. The CDR3 nucleotides read TGTGCCAGCAGGGCCTCCCCAGGCTACAATGAGCAGTTCTTC.

The rearrangement uses TRBV6-6 and TRBJ1-2; 8 bases fit TRBD1. This CDR3 has 16 amino acids. With V trimmed by 7 bases and J by 8 bases, 18 bases remained unmatched. Per germline, CDR1 MNHNY and CDR2 SVGAGI (reference sequence). The CDR3 spells CASTGQGALVGAGYTF. The CDR3, as DNA: TGTGCCAGCACCGGACAGGGCGCACTCGTAGGGGCGGGCTACACCTTC.

This chain uses TRBV6-5 with TRBJ1-2; 8 positions agree with TRBD1. CDR1 is MNHEY and CDR2 is SVGAGI in the germline V gene. V lost 4 bases and J lost 2; bases outside the gene matches: 0. This CDR3 has 13 amino acids. The CDR3 is CASSWTGNYGYTF. For the CDR3, the DNA is TGTGCCAGCAGTTGGACAGGGAACTATGGCTACACCTTC.

The chain recombines TRBV30 with TRBJ2-3; D perhaps matches TRBD2 (5 bases). Germline V gives CDR1 GTSNPN, CDR2 SVGIG (reference sequence). The CDR3 consists of 10 residues. The germline V and J ends were trimmed by 8 bases and 11 bases, with 14 bases remaining between them. This CDR3 is CARGRGKQYF. CDR3 sequence (DNA): TGTGCCCGAGGCAGAGGGAAGCAGTATTTT.

The rearrangement links TRBV5-6 to TRBJ2-4, with TRBD1 identical over 7 bases. Trimming took 2 bases from V and 4 from J; bases not matched to a gene: 3. The germline V gene encodes CDR1 SGHDT and CDR2 YYEEEE. The CDR3 runs to 14 residues. CDR3 DNA: TGTGCCAGCAGCTTCGGACAGGTTAAAAACATTCAGTACTTC. Its protein is CASSFGQVKNIQYF.

The chain links TRBV9 to TRBJ2-5; perhaps D is TRBD1 or TRBD2 (5 bases each). Germline V gene lookup returns CDR1 SGDLS and CDR2 YYNGEE. This CDR3 has 15 residues. Trimming removed 4 bases at V and 5 bases at J, with 18 bases between. DNA for the CDR3: TGTGCCAGCAGCAAATCCGGGACCAGCCGGGAGACCCAGTACTTC. This sequence encodes CASSKSGTSRETQYF.